This entry lists 23 T cell receptor beta chains sequenced from one sample in a study of blood T cells in healthy people across ages. Next came a second PCR, run for about 6 to 12 cycles, which used a sample-barcoded 5' primer along with a J-beta primer mix. MiXCR was run by TCRdb on the 5' RACE reads, yielding one entry per CDR3 protein. The table has about 670,000 distinct CDR3 sequences, roughly half seen once. Specimen: blood. Receptor source: a woman older than 75 in good health.

This clonotype occurred once. The chain combines TRBV5-1 with TRBJ2-7; TRBD1 aligns across 7 bases. With the DNA end fitting TRBJ2-5 better, the J assignment may be wrong. Per the germline V gene, CDR1 is SGHRS and CDR2 is YFSETQ. CDR3 length: 14 amino acids. Here the CDR3 reads CASSLRQGEETQYF. The CDR3 coding sequence is TGCGCCAGCAGCTTGCGGCAGGGGGAAGAGACCCAGTACTTC.

This clonotype was recorded many times. This chain uses TRBV28 with TRBJ2-1, with D unclear. CDR1 and CDR2 from the germline V gene are MDHEN and SYDVKM. CDR3 size: 13 residues. V lost 3 bases, J lost 7 bases, and 10 bases lay in between. CDR3 amino acids: CASSLRKANEQFF. The CDR3, as DNA: TGTGCCAGCAGTTTGCGGAAGGCAAATGAGCAGTTCTTC.

Many counts were recorded for this clonotype. This chain links TRBV27 with TRBJ2-4; no clear D. Germline V gene sequence: CDR1 MNHEY, CDR2 SMNVEV (reference sequence). CDR3 length equals 14 residues. The V end was cut by 9 bases, the J end by 1 base, with 13 bases between. This CDR3 is CARSRAFAKNIQYF. Here the CDR3 DNA reads TGTGCCAGGAGCCGGGCCTTCGCCAAAAACATTCAGTACTTC.

In its sample, this clonotype was seen many times. The V call is TRBV4-1, the J call TRBJ1-2; TRBD1 matches 9 bases. Germline loops: CDR1 MGHRA, CDR2 YSYEKL. The CDR3 loop spans 14 amino acids. V lost 1 base, J lost 7 bases, and 4 bases stayed unmatched. CDR3 DNA: TGCGCCAGCAGCCAAGGGACAGGGGTCGGTGGCTACACCTTC. It is translated as CASSQGTGVGGYTF.

The chain recombines TRBV7-2 with TRBJ2-7; the D call may be TRBD1 or TRBD2 (5 bases each). V was clipped by 5 bases and J by 0 bases, with 11 bases between them. The CDR3 sequence is 14 residues long. Germline assignment: CDR1 SGHTA and CDR2 FQGNSA. In DNA form, the CDR3 reads TGTGCCAGCAGCAACTTCGGGACCTCCTACGAGCAGTACTTC. Amino acid sequence: CASSNFGTSYEQYF.

The V and J genes are TRBV9 and TRBJ2-3, with 8 bases that match TRBD1. CDR3 length equals 14 residues. Germline CDR1 is SGDLS and CDR2 is YYNGEE. The J segment lost 6 bases and the V segment lost 3 bases, leaving 6 bases of the junction unmatched. The CDR3 loop is CASSGTGKADTQYF. The CDR3 coding sequence is TGTGCCAGCAGCGGGACAGGGAAGGCTGATACGCAGTATTTT.

The rearrangement uses TRBV7-2 and TRBJ2-7; TRBD2 matches 12 bases. There are 14 residues in the CDR3. Per the germline V gene, CDR1 is SGHTA and CDR2 is FQGNSA. Trimming took 4 bases from V and 11 from J; bases not matched to a gene: 9. CDR3 loop: CASSWAASGGEKYF. The DNA of the CDR3 is TGTGCCAGCAGCTGGGCGGCTAGCGGGGGGGAAAAGTACTTC.

This clonotype was seen only a few times. A much larger clone lies one base from this, so it may be a read error. The chain carries TRBV6-5 and TRBJ2-2; D gene unclear. In germline, CDR1 is MNHEY, CDR2 SVGAGI. With 0 bases removed from V and 3 bases from J, the gap between germline ends came to 11 bases. The CDR3 runs 16 residues. Here the CDR3 reads CASSYSIRAYTGELFF. DNA for the CDR3: TGTGCCAGCAGTTACTCGATTCGTGCCTACACCGGGGAGCTGTTTTTT.

The chain uses TRBV25-1 and TRBJ2-5; D not resolved. Germline values: CDR1 MGHDK, CDR2 SYGVNS. The CDR3 is 14 residues long. Between the trimmed V and J ends, which lost 1 base and 0 bases, there was a span of 6 bases. CDR3 DNA sequence: TGTGCCAGCAGTGAATGGGCGGACCAAGAGACCCAGTACTTC. It translates to CASSEWADQETQYF.

The rearrangement joins TRBV5-1 to TRBJ2-3; no clear D. CDR1 is SGHRS and CDR2 is YFSETQ in the germline V gene. V was cut by 9 bases and J by 2 bases, with 16 bases left in between. The CDR3 has 14 residues. As DNA, the CDR3 is TGCGCCACCTCTTTCCTCCCCAACACAGATACGCAGTATTTT. Amino acid sequence: CATSFLPNTDTQYF.

A remark on this clonotype: With a much larger clone just one base away, this may be a read error. This chain links TRBV24-1 with TRBJ2-5; D gene unclear. Trimming stripped 3 bases from V and 11 bases from J, with 21 bases between. The CDR3 totals 15 residues. Germline V gene lookup returns CDR1 KGHDR and CDR2 SFDVKD. The CDR3 region has the DNA TGTGCCACCAGTGATCCGGCACGGCGCAACAATGAGCAGTACTTC. It is translated as CATSDPARRNNEQYF.

The V and J genes are TRBV7-9 and TRBJ2-1, with 11 bases that match TRBD2. CDR1 and CDR2 (germline): SEHNR, FQNEAQ (reference sequence). Unmatched junction bases numbered 16, after V lost 3 bases and J lost 6 bases. The CDR3 has 19 amino acids. CDR3 loop: CASSFLAGPLAGAGNEQFF. The CDR3 region has the DNA TGTGCCAGCAGCTTCTTAGCTGGTCCACTAGCGGGAGCTGGCAATGAGCAGTTCTTC. Full variable domain (rest looked up from reference TRBV7-9 and TRBJ2-1): DTGVSQNPRHKITKRGQNVTFRCDPISEHNRLYWYRQTLGQGPEFLTYFQNEAQLEKSRLLSDRFSAERPKGSFSTLEIQRTEQGDSAMYLCASSFLAGPLAGAGNEQFFGPGTRLTVL.

This clonotype came up many times. J is TRBJ1-2 and V is TRBV7-9; 8 nucleotides match TRBD1. The CDR3 has 14 residues. Germline CDR1 and CDR2: SEHNR and FQNEAQ (reference sequence). V lost 4 bases and J lost 7; bases outside the gene matches: 8. The CDR3 protein is CASSSDREGFGYTF. The CDR3, as DNA: TGTGCCAGCAGCTCGGACAGGGAGGGGTTTGGCTACACCTTC.

This clonotype appeared a few times. A much larger clone lies a single base off, so this may be a read error. The chain combines TRBV5-1 with TRBJ2-7, with D perhaps TRBD1 (6 bases). Per the germline V gene, CDR1 is SGHRS and CDR2 is YFSETQ. This CDR3 contains 14 residues. V gave up 4 bases and J gave up 7 bases, with 18 bases separating them. The CDR3 region has the DNA TGCGCCAGCAGCCAGGACAGCAGTGCGGATGAGCAGTACTTC. Protein sequence: CASSQDSSADEQYF.

The genes are TRBV28 and TRBJ2-2, with TRBD1 identical over 8 bases. Germline-derived CDR1 and CDR2 are MDHEN and SYDVKM. Trimming at V came to 2 bases and at J to 0 bases, leaving 8 bases not matched to a gene. The CDR3 is made up of 18 amino acids. Here the CDR3 reads CASSLQGAGTPNTGELFF. CDR3 nucleotides: TGTGCCAGCAGTTTACAGGGGGCTGGGACCCCGAACACCGGGGAGCTGTTTTTT.

The chain links TRBV9 to TRBJ1-4, with 8 bases aligning to TRBD1. Germline assignment: CDR1 SGDLS and CDR2 YYNGEE. The junction had 4 bases not matched to a gene; V was cut back by 4 bases and J by 8 bases. The length of the CDR3 is 13 residues. CDR3 protein: CASSPTGVEKLFF. The CDR3 DNA reads as TGTGCCAGCAGCCCGACAGGGGTCGAAAAACTGTTTTTT.

On this clonotype: A read error may be the cause here, since a much bigger clone is one base away. V is TRBV7-8 and J is TRBJ2-3, with D hard to call. CDR1 is SGHVS, CDR2 FQNEAQ, per germline. Trimming removed 3 bases at V and 2 bases at J, with 9 bases between. The length of the CDR3 is 14 residues. The CDR3 loop reads CASSFDRHTDTQYF. For the CDR3, the DNA is TGTGCCAGCAGCTTCGACCGCCACACAGATACGCAGTATTTT.

The chain has TRBV12-3 or TRBV12-4 and TRBJ1-2; 8 bases fit TRBD1. CDR3 length: 14 residues. Losses at the gene ends were 6 bases for V and 6 bases for J; bases not matched to a gene: 9. CDR3 loop: CASSQQTGVDGYTF. CDR3 nucleotides: TGTGCCAGCAGCCAACAGACAGGGGTTGATGGCTACACCTTC.

This chain joins TRBV5-6 and TRBJ1-2; D is perhaps TRBD1 (5 bases). The V gene's germline CDR1 is SGHDT and CDR2 YYEEEE. The CDR3 covers 14 residues. V lost 2 bases and J 0 bases, leaving 8 bases between the germline ends. CDR3 sequence (DNA): TGTGCCAGCAGCTTTGGGACCGCTAACTATGGCTACACCTTC. It translates to CASSFGTANYGYTF.

This clonotype was recorded at least ten times. The genes are TRBV28 and TRBJ2-7; 15 nucleotides agree with TRBD2. V lost 7 bases to trimming and J lost 1 base; unmatched junction nucleotides: 11. Germline loops: CDR1 MDHEN, CDR2 SYDVKM. This CDR3 is 18 amino acids long. CDR3 nucleotides: TGTGCCAGCACCCGGGGACTAGCGGGAGGAATTAGATCCTACGAGCAGTACTTC. It yields the protein CASTRGLAGGIRSYEQYF.

This chain joins TRBV15 and TRBJ2-1; D perhaps matches TRBD1 (5 bases). This CDR3 is built from 15 residues. Germline V gives CDR1 LNHNV, CDR2 YYDKDF (reference sequence). Trimming shortened V by 0 bases and J by 6 bases, and 12 bases separated the two germline ends. CDR3: CATSRELTVPNEQFF. CDR3 nucleotide sequence: TGTGCCACCAGCAGAGAACTGACAGTACCCAATGAGCAGTTCTTC.

The chain carries TRBV9 and TRBJ2-2; D might be TRBD1 or TRBD2, each matching 6 bases. Deletions cut 4 bases from V and 6 bases from J, with 16 bases between. The CDR3 runs to 15 residues. Germline CDR1 and CDR2: SGDLS and YYNGEE. The chain's CDR3 is CASSFAPGAAGELFF. CDR3 nucleotides: TGTGCCAGCAGCTTCGCCCCGGGGGCCGCCGGGGAGCTGTTTTTT.

The J gene is TRBJ2-1, the V gene TRBV6-5, with D possibly TRBD2 on 6 matching bases. The CDR3 is 14 residues long. CDR1 and CDR2 (germline): MNHEY, SVGAGI. V lost 6 bases and J lost 4, with 13 bases in between. CDR3 protein: CASSQRLGYNEQFF. The CDR3 region has the DNA TGTGCCAGCAGCCAGAGACTAGGTTACAATGAGCAGTTCTTC.